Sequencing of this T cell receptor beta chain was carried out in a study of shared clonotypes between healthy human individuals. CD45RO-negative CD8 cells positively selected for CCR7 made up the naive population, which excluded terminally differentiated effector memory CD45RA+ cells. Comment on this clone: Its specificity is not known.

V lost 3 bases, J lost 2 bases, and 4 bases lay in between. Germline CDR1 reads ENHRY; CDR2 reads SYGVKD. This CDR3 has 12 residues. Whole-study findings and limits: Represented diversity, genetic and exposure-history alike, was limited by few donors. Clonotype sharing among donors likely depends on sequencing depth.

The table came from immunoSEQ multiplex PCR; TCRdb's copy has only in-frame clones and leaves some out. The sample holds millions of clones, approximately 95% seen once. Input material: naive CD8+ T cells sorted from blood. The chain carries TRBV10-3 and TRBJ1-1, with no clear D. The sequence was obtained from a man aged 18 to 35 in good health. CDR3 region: CAISDVNTEAFF. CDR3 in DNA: TGTGCCATCAGTGACGTCAACACTGAAGCTTTCTTT.